This T cell receptor beta chain was recorded in a study of Graves' ophthalmopathy and Graves' hyperthyroidism. Study-level findings and limits: Most thyroid-expanded clonotypes exceeding 0.001 frequency were also found in blood.

Researchers took RNA transcripts and amplified TCR beta CDR3 regions from them. Second-round multiplex PCR followed a first-round RT-PCR using HTBI primers. In TCRdb, the multiplex PCR reads were re-called with MiXCR into one record per CDR3 protein. The data show about 400,000 distinct CDR3 sequences, 15% to 20% seen once. This CDR3 region has 12 residues. The V gene's germline CDR1 is MNHEY and CDR2 SVGAGI. V was clipped by 11 bases and J by 2 bases, with 13 bases between them. This clonotype has a count of ten or more. Its target is unknown. Source material: peripheral blood. This chain uses TRBV6-5 with TRBJ2-7; the D is unclear. The clonotype comes from a woman between 18 and 29 years old with Graves' ophthalmopathy. Here the CDR3 reads CAGSSGPYEQYF. The DNA for the CDR3 is TGTGCCGGAAGTTCAGGTCCCTACGAGCAGTACTTC.